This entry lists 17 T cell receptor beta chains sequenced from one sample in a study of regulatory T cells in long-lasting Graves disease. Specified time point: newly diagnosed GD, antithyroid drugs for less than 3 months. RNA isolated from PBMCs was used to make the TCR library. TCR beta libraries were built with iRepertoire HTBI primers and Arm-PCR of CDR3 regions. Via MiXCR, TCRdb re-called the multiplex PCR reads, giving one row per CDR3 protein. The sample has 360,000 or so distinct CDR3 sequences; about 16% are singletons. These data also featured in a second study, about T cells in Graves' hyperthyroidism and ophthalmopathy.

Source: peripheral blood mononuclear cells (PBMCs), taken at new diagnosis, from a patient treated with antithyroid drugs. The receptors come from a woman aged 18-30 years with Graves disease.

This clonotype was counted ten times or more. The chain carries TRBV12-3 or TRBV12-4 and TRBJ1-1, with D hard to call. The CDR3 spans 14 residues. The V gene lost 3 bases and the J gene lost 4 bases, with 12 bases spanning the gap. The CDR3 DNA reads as TGTGCCAGCAGTTTGAGGGTCGGGTTCACTGAAGCTTTCTTT. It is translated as CASSLRVGFTEAFF.

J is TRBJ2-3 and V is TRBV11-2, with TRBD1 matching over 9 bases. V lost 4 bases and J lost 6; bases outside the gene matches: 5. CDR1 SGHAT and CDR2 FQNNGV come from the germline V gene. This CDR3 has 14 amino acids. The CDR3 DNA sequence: TGTGCCAGCAGCTCGGGACAGGGATGGGATACGCAGTATTTT. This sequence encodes CASSSGQGWDTQYF.

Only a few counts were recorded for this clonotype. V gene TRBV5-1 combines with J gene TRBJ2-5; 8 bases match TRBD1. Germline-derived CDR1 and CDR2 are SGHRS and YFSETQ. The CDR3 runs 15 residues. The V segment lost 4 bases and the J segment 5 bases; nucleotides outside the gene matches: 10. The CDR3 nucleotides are TGCGCCAGCAGCGGCGGGACAGGAAGGGAGGAGACCCAGTACTTC. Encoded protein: CASSGGTGREETQYF.

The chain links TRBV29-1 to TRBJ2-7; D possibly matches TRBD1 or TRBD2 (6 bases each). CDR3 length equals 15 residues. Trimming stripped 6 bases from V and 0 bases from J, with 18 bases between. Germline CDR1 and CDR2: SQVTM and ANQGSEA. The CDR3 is CSVEGVQGLSYEQYF. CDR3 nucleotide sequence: TGCAGCGTGGAGGGGGTACAGGGACTCTCCTACGAGCAGTACTTC.

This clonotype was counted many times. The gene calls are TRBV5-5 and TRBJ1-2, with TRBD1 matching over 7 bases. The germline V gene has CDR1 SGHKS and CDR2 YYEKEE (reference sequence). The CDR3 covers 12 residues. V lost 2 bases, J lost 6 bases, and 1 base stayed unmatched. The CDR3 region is CASSLGQDGYTF. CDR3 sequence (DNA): TGTGCCAGCAGCTTAGGACAGGATGGCTACACCTTC.

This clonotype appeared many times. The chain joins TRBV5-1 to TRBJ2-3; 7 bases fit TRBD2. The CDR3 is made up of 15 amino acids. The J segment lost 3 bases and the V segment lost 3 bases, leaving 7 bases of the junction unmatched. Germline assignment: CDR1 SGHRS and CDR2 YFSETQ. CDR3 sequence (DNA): TGCGCCAGCAGCTCCGGGCGGGGGAGGACAGATACGCAGTATTTT. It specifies CASSSGRGRTDTQYF.

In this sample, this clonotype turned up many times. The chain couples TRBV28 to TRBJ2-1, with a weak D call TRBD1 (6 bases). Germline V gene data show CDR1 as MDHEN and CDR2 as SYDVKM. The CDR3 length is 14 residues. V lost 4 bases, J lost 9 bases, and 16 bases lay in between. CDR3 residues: CASSSQGRVAEQFF. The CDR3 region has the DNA TGTGCCAGCAGTTCACAGGGTAGGGTGGCTGAGCAGTTCTTC.

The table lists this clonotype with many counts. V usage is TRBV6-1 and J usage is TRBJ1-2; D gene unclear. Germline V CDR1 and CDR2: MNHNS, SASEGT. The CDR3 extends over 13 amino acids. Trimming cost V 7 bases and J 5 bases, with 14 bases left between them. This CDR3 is CASTVGSGYGYTF. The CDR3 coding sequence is TGTGCCAGCACCGTCGGTTCCGGGTATGGCTACACCTTC.

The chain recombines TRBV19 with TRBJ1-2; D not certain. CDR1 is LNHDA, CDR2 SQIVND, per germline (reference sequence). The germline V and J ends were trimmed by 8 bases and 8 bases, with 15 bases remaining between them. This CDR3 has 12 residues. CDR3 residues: CASALTNVGYTF. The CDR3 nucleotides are TGTGCCAGTGCTTTGACCAATGTGGGCTACACCTTC.

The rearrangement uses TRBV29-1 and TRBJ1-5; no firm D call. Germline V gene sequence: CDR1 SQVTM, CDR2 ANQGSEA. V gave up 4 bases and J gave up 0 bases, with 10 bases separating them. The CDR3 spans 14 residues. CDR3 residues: CSVATDYSNQPQHF. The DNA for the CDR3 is TGCAGCGTTGCCACCGACTATAGCAATCAGCCCCAGCATTTT.

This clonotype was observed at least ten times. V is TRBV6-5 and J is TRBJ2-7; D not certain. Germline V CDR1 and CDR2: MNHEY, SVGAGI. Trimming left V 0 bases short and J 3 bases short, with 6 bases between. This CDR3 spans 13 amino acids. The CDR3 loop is CASSYSGIYEQYF. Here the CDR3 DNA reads TGTGCCAGCAGTTACTCGGGTATCTACGAGCAGTACTTC.

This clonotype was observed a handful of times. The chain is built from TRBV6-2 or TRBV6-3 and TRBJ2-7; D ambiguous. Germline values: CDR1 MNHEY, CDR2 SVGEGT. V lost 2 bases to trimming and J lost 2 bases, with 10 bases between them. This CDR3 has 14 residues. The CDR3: CASSYGVGTYEQYF. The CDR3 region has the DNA TGTGCCAGCAGTTACGGGGTGGGAACCTACGAGCAGTACTTC.

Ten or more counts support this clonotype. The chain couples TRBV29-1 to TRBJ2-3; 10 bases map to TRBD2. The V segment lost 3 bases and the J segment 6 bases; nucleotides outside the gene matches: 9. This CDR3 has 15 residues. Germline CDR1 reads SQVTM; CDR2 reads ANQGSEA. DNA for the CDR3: TGCAGCGTTGAGCGAGCGGGGGGGCCGTCGGATACGCAGTATTTT. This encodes CSVERAGGPSDTQYF.

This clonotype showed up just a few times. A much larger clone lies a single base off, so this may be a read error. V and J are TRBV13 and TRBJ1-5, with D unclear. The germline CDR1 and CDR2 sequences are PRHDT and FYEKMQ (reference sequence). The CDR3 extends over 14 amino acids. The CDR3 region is CASSLRQNNQLQHF. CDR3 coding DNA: TGTGCCAGCAGCTTAAGGCAGAACAATCAGCTCCAGCATTTT.

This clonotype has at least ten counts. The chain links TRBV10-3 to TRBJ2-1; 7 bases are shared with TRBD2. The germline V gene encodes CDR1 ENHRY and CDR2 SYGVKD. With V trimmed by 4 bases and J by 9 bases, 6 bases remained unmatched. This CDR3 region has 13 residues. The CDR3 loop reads CAISAREDGEQFF. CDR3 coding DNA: TGTGCCATCAGTGCCCGGGAGGACGGTGAGCAGTTCTTC.

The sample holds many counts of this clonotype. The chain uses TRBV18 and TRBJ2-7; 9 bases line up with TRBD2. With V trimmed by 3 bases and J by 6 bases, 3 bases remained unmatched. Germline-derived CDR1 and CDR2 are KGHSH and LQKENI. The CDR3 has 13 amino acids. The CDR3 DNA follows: TGTGCCAGCTCACCCGTAGCGGGAGCCGAGCAGTACTTC. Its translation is CASSPVAGAEQYF.

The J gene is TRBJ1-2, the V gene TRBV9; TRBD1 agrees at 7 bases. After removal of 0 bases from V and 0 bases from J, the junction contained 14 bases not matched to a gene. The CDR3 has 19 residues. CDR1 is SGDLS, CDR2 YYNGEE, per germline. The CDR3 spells CASSVGWDSRLIANYGYTF. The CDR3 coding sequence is TGTGCCAGCAGCGTAGGGTGGGACAGCCGACTTATAGCTAACTATGGCTACACCTTC.